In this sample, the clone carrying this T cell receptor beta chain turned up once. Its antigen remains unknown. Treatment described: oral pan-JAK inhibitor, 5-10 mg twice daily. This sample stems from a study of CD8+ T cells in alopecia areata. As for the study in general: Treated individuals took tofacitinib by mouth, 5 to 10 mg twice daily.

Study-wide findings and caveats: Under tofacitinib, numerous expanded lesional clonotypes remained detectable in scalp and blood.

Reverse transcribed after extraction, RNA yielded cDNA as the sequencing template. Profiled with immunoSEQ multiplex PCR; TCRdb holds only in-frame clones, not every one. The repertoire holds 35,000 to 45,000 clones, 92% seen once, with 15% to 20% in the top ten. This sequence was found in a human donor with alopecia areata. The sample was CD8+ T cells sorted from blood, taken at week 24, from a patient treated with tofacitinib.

The CDR3 is CASSLEFGKNIQYF. The CDR3 DNA follows: TGTGCCAGCAGCTTGGAGTTCGGCAAAAACATTCAGTACTTC. The chain has TRBV5-6 and TRBJ2-4; D is ambiguous. Germline CDR1 SGHDT, CDR2 YYEEEE. The CDR3 is made up of 14 amino acids. V lost 0 bases and J 3 bases, leaving 7 bases between the germline ends.